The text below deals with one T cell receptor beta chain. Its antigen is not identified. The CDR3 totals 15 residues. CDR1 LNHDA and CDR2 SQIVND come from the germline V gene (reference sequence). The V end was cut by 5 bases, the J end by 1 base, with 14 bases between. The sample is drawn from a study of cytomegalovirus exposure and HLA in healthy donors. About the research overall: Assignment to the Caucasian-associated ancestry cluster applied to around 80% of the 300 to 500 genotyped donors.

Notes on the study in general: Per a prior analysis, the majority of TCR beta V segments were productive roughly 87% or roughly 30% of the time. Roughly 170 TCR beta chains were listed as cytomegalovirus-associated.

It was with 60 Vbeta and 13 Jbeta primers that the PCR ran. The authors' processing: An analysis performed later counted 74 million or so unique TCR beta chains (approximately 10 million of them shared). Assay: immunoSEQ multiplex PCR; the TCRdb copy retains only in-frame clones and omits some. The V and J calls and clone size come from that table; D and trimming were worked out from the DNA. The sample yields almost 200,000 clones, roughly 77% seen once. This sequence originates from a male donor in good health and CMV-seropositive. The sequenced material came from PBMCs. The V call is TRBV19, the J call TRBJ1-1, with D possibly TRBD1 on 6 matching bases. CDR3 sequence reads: CASSAVKQGNTEAFF. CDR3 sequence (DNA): TGTGCCAGTAGTGCGGTAAAACAGGGGAACACTGAAGCTTTCTTT.